Below, 26 T cell receptor beta chains from the same sample are listed, as sequenced in a study. TCRdb independently ran MiXCR on the RT-PCR reads; one entry per CDR3 protein. The profile shows 550,000 to 750,000 distinct CDR3 sequences, more than 13% of them singletons. The sequenced sample was memory CD4+ T cells from blood. All receptors come from a female donor in good health, serving as a healthy control.

This chain links TRBV10-3 with TRBJ1-2; 8 bases are shared with TRBD1. This CDR3 comprises 16 residues. Germline assignment: CDR1 ENHRY and CDR2 SYGVKD. Germline trimming cut 0 bases from V and 8 bases from J; bases unmatched to any gene: 11. In DNA form, the CDR3 reads TGTGCCATCAGTGAGTCCAAGACAGGGGACGTTATGGGCTACACCTTC. It yields the protein CAISESKTGDVMGYTF.

This clonotype was seen only a few times. The CDR3 loop reads CSASLEFNYGYTF. For the CDR3, the DNA is TGCAGTGCTAGTCTAGAATTTAACTATGGCTACACCTTC. This chain joins TRBV20-1 and TRBJ1-2; D unresolved. V gave up 3 bases and J gave up 1 base, with 9 bases separating them. The CDR3 consists of 13 residues. The germline V gene encodes CDR1 DFQATT and CDR2 SNEGSKA (reference sequence).

This clonotype was counted a few times. The rearrangement links TRBV7-7 to TRBJ2-2; TRBD2 matches at 8 bases. J gave up 6 bases and V 5 bases, and 5 bases lay outside the gene matches. CDR3 length equals 14 residues. Germline loops: CDR1 SSHAT, CDR2 FNYEAQ (reference sequence). In DNA form, the CDR3 reads TGTGCCAGCAGCACAGGACTAGCCCCCGGGGAGCTGTTTTTT. As protein: CASSTGLAPGELFF.

This clonotype came up many times. CDR3 loop: CSAWEVNTEAFF. The CDR3 region has the DNA TGCAGTGCATGGGAGGTGAACACTGAAGCTTTCTTT. The chain employs TRBV20-1 and TRBJ1-1; D uncertain. Germline lookup yields CDR1 DFQATT and CDR2 SNEGSKA (reference sequence). This CDR3 contains 12 residues. The V and J ends lost 6 bases and 0 bases respectively, with 8 bases between them.

The chain links TRBV28 to TRBJ1-1, with TRBD1 matching 7 bases. Germline CDR1 MDHEN, CDR2 SYDVKM. The ends lost 11 bases at V and 6 bases at J; junction bases unmatched: 18. CDR3 size: 15 residues. The chain's CDR3 is CAVKRFRTGDAEAFF. The CDR3 nucleotides read TGTGCCGTCAAACGATTCCGAACAGGGGACGCTGAAGCTTTCTTT.

This clonotype was picked up many times. This chain connects TRBV27 to TRBJ2-2; TRBD1 aligns across 8 bases. V trimming: 4 bases; J trimming: 7 bases; junction bases outside the gene matches: 5. The length of the CDR3 is 14 residues. Per the germline V gene, CDR1 is MNHEY and CDR2 is SMNVEV (reference sequence). CDR3 protein: CASSYDRGNGELFF. The CDR3 DNA follows: TGTGCCAGCAGTTATGACAGGGGAAACGGGGAGCTGTTTTTT.

The V and J genes are TRBV28 and TRBJ1-5; no firm D call. The germline gives CDR1 MDHEN, CDR2 SYDVKM. Trimming removed 2 bases at V and 14 bases at J, with 10 bases between. The CDR3 covers 11 residues. This CDR3 reads CASSLNRMKHF. The CDR3 coding sequence is TGTGCCAGCAGTTTAAATAGAATGAAGCATTTT.

V gene TRBV20-1 combines with J gene TRBJ1-5; 7 nucleotides line up with TRBD1. V was clipped by 2 bases and J by 4 bases; unmatched bases: 8. Per germline, CDR1 DFQATT and CDR2 SNEGSKA (reference sequence). The CDR3 spans 15 residues. The CDR3: CSARLIGTVNQPQHF. The CDR3 region has the DNA TGCAGTGCTAGACTTATTGGGACAGTAAATCAGCCCCAGCATTTT.

This clonotype was counted ten times or more. The rearrangement joins TRBV7-2 to TRBJ1-1; 8 positions agree with TRBD1. V gave up 4 bases and J gave up 4 bases; unmatched junction bases: 8. Germline V gene data show CDR1 as SGHTA and CDR2 as FQGNSA. The CDR3 extends over 15 amino acids. CDR3 DNA: TGTGCCAGCAGCTCGGACAGGGTGACGGGCACTGAAGCTTTCTTT. Protein: CASSSDRVTGTEAFF.

There are many counts of this clonotype. V gene TRBV28 combines with J gene TRBJ1-5, with D uncertain. The CDR3 contains 13 residues. CDR1 and CDR2 (germline): MDHEN, SYDVKM. V was cut by 2 bases and J by 3 bases, with 5 bases left in between. CDR3 in DNA: TGTGCCAGCAGTTTAAGGGTCAATCAGCCCCAGCATTTT. Protein sequence: CASSLRVNQPQHF.

Concerning this clonotype: This may be a read error: a much more frequent sequence differs by one nucleotide. This chain links TRBV5-1 with TRBJ2-3, with D perhaps being TRBD1 or TRBD2 (6 bases each). CDR1 and CDR2 from the germline V gene are SGHRS and YFSETQ. The CDR3 spans 13 residues. CDR3 sequence reads: CASNLGGLDTQYF. The CDR3 DNA is TGCGCCAGCAACTTGGGGGGCCTGGATACGCAGTATTTT.

This sequence joins TRBV6-1 and TRBJ1-4; D remains unclear. The V end was cut by 6 bases, the J end by 6 bases, with 20 bases between. Germline assignment: CDR1 MNHNS and CDR2 SASEGT. The CDR3 sequence is 16 residues long. DNA for the CDR3: TGTGCCAGCAGATTCCTCCCAACTTACGGGGATGAAAAACTGTTTTTT. It codes for CASRFLPTYGDEKLFF.

This rearrangement joins TRBV20-1 to TRBJ2-1; D remains unclear. Between the trimmed V and J ends, which lost 0 bases and 4 bases, there was a span of 13 bases. This CDR3 is built from 15 residues. Germline CDR1 reads DFQATT; CDR2 reads SNEGSKA (reference sequence). CDR3 protein: CSARDPAGVYNEQFF. The CDR3 DNA follows: TGCAGTGCTAGAGATCCGGCAGGAGTTTACAATGAGCAGTTCTTC.

The sample holds many counts of this clonotype. The CDR3 reads CSASKGALETQYF. The CDR3 DNA reads TGCAGTGCTAGTAAGGGGGCGTTAGAGACCCAGTACTTC. The chain is built from TRBV20-1 and TRBJ2-5; 7 nucleotides line up with TRBD1. The CDR3 is 13 amino acids. Germline trimming cut 3 bases from V and 4 bases from J; bases unmatched to any gene: 5. The germline V gene encodes CDR1 DFQATT and CDR2 SNEGSKA (reference sequence).

This clonotype was seen only a few times. The genes are TRBV12-3 or TRBV12-4 and TRBJ2-1; 10 nucleotides align to TRBD2. V trimming: 2 bases; J trimming: 2 bases; junction bases outside the gene matches: 9. This CDR3 is built from 18 residues. The CDR3: CASSLSPGLAGAYNEQFF. DNA of the CDR3: TGTGCCAGCAGTTTAAGCCCTGGTCTAGCGGGGGCCTACAATGAGCAGTTCTTC.

DNA for the CDR3: TGTGCCTGGAGTGGGGCGATTGGGGCCAACGTCCTGACTTTC. It encodes CAWSGAIGANVLTF. The chain couples TRBV30 to TRBJ2-6; D unresolved. The germline CDR1 and CDR2 sequences are GTSNPN and SVGIG (reference sequence). Trimming removed 1 base at V and 3 bases at J, with 7 bases between. This CDR3 has 14 amino acids.

This clonotype was found a few times. The chain recombines TRBV10-3 with TRBJ2-1; TRBD1 agrees at 9 bases. With 6 bases clipped from V and 3 bases from J, the junction kept 12 bases outside the gene matches. The CDR3 runs to 17 residues. Germline lookup yields CDR1 ENHRY and CDR2 SYGVKD. This chain's CDR3 is CAISRETGTGNYNEQFF. The CDR3 nucleotides are TGTGCCATCAGCAGAGAAACCGGGACAGGGAACTACAATGAGCAGTTCTTC.

This clonotype turned up a few times. V and J are TRBV7-8 and TRBJ1-2; D is perhaps TRBD1 (5 bases). V was trimmed by 3 bases and J by 0 bases, leaving 17 bases between them. This CDR3 is built from 17 residues. The V gene's germline CDR1 is SGHVS and CDR2 FQNEAQ. CDR3 loop: CASSLGTLGVANYGYTF. CDR3 sequence (DNA): TGTGCCAGCAGCTTGGGGACTTTAGGGGTAGCTAACTATGGCTACACCTTC.

The chain has TRBV12-3 or TRBV12-4 and TRBJ1-5; D is unclear. The CDR3 totals 13 residues. Trimming removed 2 bases from V and 9 bases from J, with 11 bases in between. In DNA form, the CDR3 reads TGTGCCAGCAGTTTAACAGACGGGCGGCCCCAGCATTTT. Translated, it gives CASSLTDGRPQHF.

The chain combines TRBV4-2 with TRBJ2-3, with 7 bases fitting TRBD1. This CDR3 comprises 14 residues. J was trimmed by 9 bases and V by 0 bases; bases with no gene match: 6. Germline V gives CDR1 LGHNA, CDR2 YNFKEQ. CDR3 sequence (DNA): TGTGCCAGCAGCCAAGAAGACAGGGAGTACACGCAGTATTTT. It encodes CASSQEDREYTQYF.

This clonotype showed up just a few times. The chain links TRBV5-1 to TRBJ1-1, with TRBD1 identical over 7 bases. The CDR3 loop spans 17 amino acids. With V trimmed by 4 bases and J by 0 bases, 12 bases remained unmatched. Germline V gene lookup returns CDR1 SGHRS and CDR2 YFSETQ. CDR3 region: CASSGVTGTNLNTEAFF. The CDR3 nucleotides are TGCGCCAGCAGCGGGGTGACAGGGACCAACCTGAACACTGAAGCTTTCTTT.

This rearrangement joins TRBV9 to TRBJ2-3, with 11 bases that match TRBD2. Germline values: CDR1 SGDLS, CDR2 YYNGEE. J lost 0 bases, V lost 3 bases, and 9 bases had no gene match. The CDR3 length is 18 residues. The CDR3 DNA sequence: TGTGCCAGCAGCGCTTCAACACTAGCGGGGGATAGCACAGATACGCAGTATTTT. Translation: CASSASTLAGDSTDTQYF.

V is TRBV5-4 and J is TRBJ2-1, with 9 bases aligning to TRBD1. The CDR3 is 15 residues long. V gave up 3 bases and J gave up 6 bases; unmatched junction bases: 7. Germline CDR1 is SGHNT and CDR2 is YYREEE (reference sequence). This chain's CDR3 is CASSSRTGAGNEQFF. The CDR3 DNA sequence: TGTGCCAGCAGCTCGCGGACAGGGGCGGGCAATGAGCAGTTCTTC.

The chain combines TRBV3-1 with TRBJ2-1, with D maybe TRBD2 (5 bases). CDR3 length: 11 amino acids. CDR1 is LGHDT and CDR2 is YNNKEL in the germline V gene (reference sequence). The V end lost 1 base, the J end lost 10 bases, and 5 bases lay between the germline ends. The CDR3 bases are TGTGCCAGCAGCCAAGGAGGGGAGCAGTTCTTC. This gives the protein CASSQGGEQFF.

This chain connects TRBV5-4 to TRBJ2-7, with 7 bases lining up with TRBD1. Trimming at V came to 3 bases and at J to 3 bases, leaving 12 bases not matched to a gene. Looked up from germline, CDR1 is SGHNT and CDR2 is YYREEE (reference sequence). The CDR3 is 16 residues long. The CDR3 DNA reads as TGTGCCAGCAGCTCTAGCCTTAGACAGGGTCTCTACGAGCAGTACTTC. As protein: CASSSSLRQGLYEQYF.

This clonotype was found a few times. The rearrangement links TRBV7-2 to TRBJ2-1; D call uncertain. V was clipped by 5 bases and J by 0 bases, with 14 bases between them. CDR3 length equals 16 residues. Looked up from germline, CDR1 is SGHTA and CDR2 is FQGNSA. CDR3 amino acids: CASSVVGVGSYNEQFF. CDR3 in DNA: TGTGCCAGCAGCGTCGTTGGGGTTGGCTCCTACAATGAGCAGTTCTTC.